The rows below give T cell receptor beta chains drawn from one sample of a study of glioma-infiltrating T cells after dendritic cell vaccination. Profiled with immunoSEQ multiplex PCR; TCRdb holds only in-frame clones, not every one. Of some 90,000 clones in the sample, 81% were seen once. The sequences come from blood, collected after dendritic cell vaccination. These receptors came from a human donor with glioblastoma. Both conserved end residues are part of each CDR3. D genes are given only for firm matches. Size values are once, few and many counts, or a class for expanded clones, and some rows have none.

D gene,V gene,clone size,J gene,CDR3 protein,CDR3 DNA
.,TRBV5-4,.,TRBJ1-5,CASSPGPGNQPQHF,TGTGCCAGCAGCCCCGGGCCGGGGAATCAGCCCCAGCATTTT
TRBD1,TRBV5-4,few,TRBJ1-2,CASSLFGTGGFLNYGYTF,TGTGCCAGCAGCTTGTTCGGGACAGGGGGTTTCCTGAACTATGGCTACACCTTC
.,TRBV4-1,few,TRBJ2-6,CASSQEQGSGANVLTF,TGTGCCAGCAGCCAAGAACAGGGATCTGGGGCCAACGTCCTGACTTTC
.,TRBV2,few,TRBJ1-2,CASSEGREYYGYTF,TGTGCCAGCAGTGAGGGCAGAGAATACTATGGCTACACCTTC
.,TRBV29-1,.,TRBJ1-5,CSVEAERSAGDQPQHF,TGCAGCGTTGAAGCGGAGAGGTCGGCGGGGGATCAGCCCCAGCATTTT
.,TRBV6-1,.,TRBJ1-2,CASSVGEVGYGYTF,TGTGCCAGCAGTGTCGGGGAAGTTGGCTATGGCTACACCTTC
TRBD1,TRBV7-2,.,TRBJ1-3,CASSSGTGAGNTIYF,TGTGCCAGCAGCTCCGGGACAGGTGCTGGAAACACCATATATTTT
TRBD2,TRBV7-9,.,TRBJ2-2,CASSAKNSGSGTGELFF,TGTGCCAGCAGCGCCAAGAATAGCGGGAGCGGGACCGGGGAGCTGTTTTTT
.,TRBV7-2,.,TRBJ2-7,CASSFVRGAYEQYF,TGTGCCAGCAGCTTTGTTCGGGGGGCATACGAGCAGTACTTC
TRBD1,TRBV9,.,TRBJ2-2,CASNLLGQGSVDTGELFF,TGTGCCAGCAACCTTCTTGGACAGGGGTCGGTTGACACCGGGGAGCTGTTTTTT
.,TRBV21-1,.,TRBJ1-2,CASSRDSQGYTF,TGTGCCAGCAGCCGGGACAGTCAAGGCTACACCTTC
.,TRBV5-1,few,TRBJ2-1,CASRLTASHSSYNEQFF,TGCGCCAGCCGTTTAACGGCCTCTCACAGCTCCTACAATGAGCAGTTCTTC
.,TRBV6-1,.,TRBJ2-1,CASSESPLAGKDNEQFF,TGTGCCAGCAGTGAAAGCCCCCTGGCGGGAAAGGACAATGAGCAGTTCTTC
.,TRBV6-5,.,TRBJ1-3,CASHATGNTIYF,TGTGCCAGCCATGCTACTGGAAACACCATATATTTT
.,TRBV27,.,TRBJ1-3,CASRQPSSGNTIYF,TGTGCCAGCAGACAGCCGAGCTCTGGAAACACCATATATTTT
.,TRBV19,.,TRBJ2-2,CASSMADSNTGELFF,TGTGCCAGTAGTATGGCAGACTCGAACACCGGGGAGCTGTTTTTT
.,TRBV6-5,few,TRBJ1-4,CASSYGGAGEKLFF,TGTGCCAGCAGTTACGGGGGGGCCGGTGAAAAACTGTTTTTT
.,TRBV19,.,TRBJ2-2,CASSTRQPGELFF,TGTGCCAGTAGTACCCGACAGCCCGGGGAGCTGTTTTTT
.,TRBV7-6,.,TRBJ2-2,CASGGTTGELFF,TGTGCCAGCGGGGGGACCACCGGGGAGCTGTTTTTT
TRBD1,TRBV28,.,TRBJ1-2,CASSSQGSANYGYTF,TGTGCCAGCAGTTCACAGGGGTCCGCTAACTATGGCTACACCTTC
.,TRBV5-1,.,TRBJ1-4,CASSLENREHEKLFF,TGCGCCAGCAGCTTGGAAAACAGGGAGCATGAAAAACTGTTTTTT
TRBD1,TRBV5-1,.,TRBJ1-2,CASSQGAGPGYTF,TGCGCCAGCAGCCAGGGGGCGGGCCCCGGCTACACCTTC